The rows below give T cell receptor beta chains drawn from one sample of a study of vaccination and CD4 T cells after COVID-19. Their recognized antigens are unknown. One entry per CDR3 protein results from TCRdb running MiXCR on the PCR reads. The table lists 9,500 to 15,000 distinct CDR3 sequences, around half of them singletons, with 21% in the top ten. Sequenced: CD4+ T cells from blood, cultured in vitro. All receptors come from a human donor who had recovered from COVID-19. The CDR3 runs from the conserved cysteine through the conserved F or W. A D gene is named only where the DNA matches it firmly. Size is omitted from some rows. Given values are once, few, many or a class for expanded clones.

TRBJ2-2 TRBV14 - - 14 TGTGCCAGCAGCCGGACTTCGAACACCGGGGAGCTGTTTTTT CASSRTSNTGELFF
TRBJ2-7 TRBV6-1 TRBD1 - 15 TGTGCCAGCAGTGCGCCGACAGGGGCTGTCTCCGAGCAGTACTTC CASSAPTGAVSEQYF
TRBJ1-5 TRBV6-1 - - 13 TGTGCCAGCAGTCCCCAGGGCAATCAGCCCCAGCATTTT CASSPQGNQPQHF
TRBJ2-2 TRBV18 TRBD2 few 15 TGTGCCAGCTCATCGACTAGCGTTGGAACCGGGGAGCTGTTTTTT CASSSTSVGTGELFF
TRBJ2-3 TRBV5-1 TRBD1 - 14 TGCGCCAGCGGGTGGGACAGCTACACAGATACGCAGTATTTT CASGWDSYTDTQYF
TRBJ1-5 TRBV20-1 TRBD1 - 14 TGCAGTGCAAACTCCGGGACAGGGATTCAGCCCCAGCATTTT CSANSGTGIQPQHF
TRBJ2-7 TRBV19 TRBD1 - 14 TGTGCCACGAGACAGGGGGATCACTCCTACGAGCAGTACTTC CATRQGDHSYEQYF
TRBJ2-5 TRBV10-3 - - 12 TGTGCCATCGGGACGTCACAAGAGACCCAGTACTTC CAIGTSQETQYF
TRBJ2-7 TRBV6-5 - - 12 TGTGCCAGCAGTTACGGCGAATACGAGCAGTACTTC CASSYGEYEQYF
TRBJ2-7 TRBV2 TRBD2 - 16 TGTGCCAGCAGTCGAGGCGCGGGAGCGATTTCCTACGAGCAGTACTTC CASSRGAGAISYEQYF
TRBJ2-7 TRBV27 TRBD1 - 15 TGTGCCAGCAGTTTACGACAGGGGATCGCCTACGAGCAGTACTTC CASSLRQGIAYEQYF
TRBJ2-1 TRBV24-1 - - 15 TGTGCCACCAGTGACGCAGGGGGGCCCTACAATGAGCAGTTCTTC CATSDAGGPYNEQFF
TRBJ2-1 TRBV7-2 TRBD2 few 17 TGTGCCAGCAGCCCCCCCCTAGCGGGAGGGCTCGGCAATGAGCAGTTCTTC CASSPPLAGGLGNEQFF
TRBJ2-5 TRBV19 TRBD2 - 16 TGTGCCAGTTCCTCCCCGAGGGAGGGTGCCAGGGAGACCCAGTACTTC CASSSPREGARETQYF
TRBJ2-5 TRBV20-1 TRBD2 - 17 TGCAGTTACCTAAACAGGGGGCTACTAGCGGGAGCCGAGACCCAGTACTTC CSYLNRGLLAGAETQYF
TRBJ2-1 TRBV20-1 - few 16 TGCAGTGCTAGATTGACCCCGGGGATCTCCTACAATGAGCAGTTCTTC CSARLTPGISYNEQFF
TRBJ2-2 TRBV27 TRBD2 few 15 TGTGCCAGCTTCGGACTAGCTTCAAGCACCGGGGAGCTGTTTTTT CASFGLASSTGELFF
TRBJ2-7 TRBV7-2 - - 11 TGTGCCAGCAGCTCCGGGAGAGAGCAGTACTTC CASSSGREQYF
TRBJ1-2 TRBV18 - - 13 TGTGCCAGCTCACAAGACAGCAAATATGGCTACACCTTC CASSQDSKYGYTF
TRBJ2-1 TRBV28 TRBD2 - 19 TGTGCCAGCATACTTTCTCCGGGACTAGCGGGCACTAACTACAATGAGCAGTTCTTC CASILSPGLAGTNYNEQFF
TRBJ2-7 TRBV28 TRBD2 few 15 TGTGCCAGCATAGGGCGGGAGAAGTCGGTCTACGAGCAGTACTTC CASIGREKSVYEQYF
TRBJ1-1 TRBV20-1 TRBD1 few 14 TGCAGTGCGCCCGGACAGGGCTTGTACACTGAAGCTTTCTTT CSAPGQGLYTEAFF
TRBJ2-3 TRBV20-1 - - 16 TGCAGTGCTAGAGAACCCTACAGGGTTGGGACAGATACGCAGTATTTT CSAREPYRVGTDTQYF
TRBJ2-2 TRBV6-1 - few 15 TGTGCCAGCGTTGGGGGTCCCAGAAACACCGGGGAGCTGTTTTTT CASVGGPRNTGELFF
TRBJ2-3 TRBV11-2 - - 14 TGTGCCAGCACGAAGCAACGTAGCACAGATACGCAGTATTTT CASTKQRSTDTQYF
TRBJ1-4 TRBV12-3/TRBV12-4 - few 14 TGTGCCAGCGGCCACGACGGGGTGTTCGGAAAACTGTTTTTT CASGHDGVFGKLFF
TRBJ2-3 TRBV6-5 - few 18 TGTGCCAGCAGTTTACGGACTCAAACTAGAACTAGCACAGATACGCAGTATTTT CASSLRTQTRTSTDTQYF
TRBJ2-3 TRBV19 - - 15 TGTGCCAGTAGTATAGCGGACGGGAGCACAGATACGCAGTATTTT CASSIADGSTDTQYF
TRBJ2-1 TRBV6-1 - once 16 TGTGCCAGCAGTGAAGCAGACGGAGTTGGAGGCAATGAGCAGTTCTTC CASSEADGVGGNEQFF
TRBJ2-7 TRBV20-1 TRBD2 - 13 TGCAGTGCTATACTAGCGGGAGGCGACGGACAGTACTTC CSAILAGGDGQYF
TRBJ2-7 TRBV2 - few 15 TGTGCCACACAGGACCGGGAATTAGTAGGCTACGAGCAGTACTTC CATQDRELVGYEQYF
TRBJ2-3 TRBV5-1 TRBD2 - 13 TGCGCCAGCCTACGGGAGGGCACAGATACGCAGTATTTT CASLREGTDTQYF
TRBJ2-5 TRBV20-1 - few 14 TGCAGTGCCAGTCCGGGACAAATACAAGAGACCCAGTACTTC CSASPGQIQETQYF
TRBJ1-6 TRBV10-3 TRBD1 few 14 TGTGCCATCAGTGAAACAGGGGTTGTATCACCCCTCCACTTT CAISETGVVSPLHF